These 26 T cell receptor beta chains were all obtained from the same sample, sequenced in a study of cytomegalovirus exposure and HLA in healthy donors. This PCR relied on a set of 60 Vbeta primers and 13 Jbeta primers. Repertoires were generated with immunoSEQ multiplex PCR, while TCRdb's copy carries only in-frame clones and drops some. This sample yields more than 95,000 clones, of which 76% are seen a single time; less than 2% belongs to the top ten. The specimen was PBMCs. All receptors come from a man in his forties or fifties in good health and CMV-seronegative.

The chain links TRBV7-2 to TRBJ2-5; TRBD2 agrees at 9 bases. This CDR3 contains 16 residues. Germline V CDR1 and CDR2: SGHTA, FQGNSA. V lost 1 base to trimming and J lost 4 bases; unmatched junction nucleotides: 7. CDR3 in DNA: TGTGCCAGCAGCTTAGTGGGCGGGGGGGAAGGAGAGACCCAGTACTTC. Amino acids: CASSLVGGGEGETQYF. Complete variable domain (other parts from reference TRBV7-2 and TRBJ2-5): GAGVSQSPSNKVTEKGKDVELRCDPISGHTALYWYRQSLGQGLEFLIYFQGNSAPDKSGLPSDRFSAERTGGSVSTLTIQRTQQEDSAVYLCASSLVGGGEGETQYFGPGTRLLVL.

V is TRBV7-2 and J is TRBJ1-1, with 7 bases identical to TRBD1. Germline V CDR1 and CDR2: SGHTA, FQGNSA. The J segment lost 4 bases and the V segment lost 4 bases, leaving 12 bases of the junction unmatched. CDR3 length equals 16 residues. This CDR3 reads CASSSRTGTLGTEAFF. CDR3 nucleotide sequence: TGTGCCAGCAGCTCACGGACAGGAACGTTGGGCACTGAAGCTTTCTTT.

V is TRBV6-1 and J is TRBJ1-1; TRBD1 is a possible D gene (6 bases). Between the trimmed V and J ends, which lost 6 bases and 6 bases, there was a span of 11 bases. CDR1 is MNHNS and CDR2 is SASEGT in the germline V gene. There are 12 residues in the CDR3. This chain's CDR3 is CASSQGFAEAFF. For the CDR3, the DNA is TGTGCCAGCAGCCAGGGGTTTGCTGAAGCTTTCTTT.

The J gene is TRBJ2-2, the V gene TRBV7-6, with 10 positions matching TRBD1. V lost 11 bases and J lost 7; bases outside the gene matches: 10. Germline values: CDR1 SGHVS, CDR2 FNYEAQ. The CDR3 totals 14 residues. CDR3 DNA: TGTGCCGTCTCTCGGGACAGGGGAGTCGGGGAGCTGTTTTTT. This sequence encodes CAVSRDRGVGELFF.

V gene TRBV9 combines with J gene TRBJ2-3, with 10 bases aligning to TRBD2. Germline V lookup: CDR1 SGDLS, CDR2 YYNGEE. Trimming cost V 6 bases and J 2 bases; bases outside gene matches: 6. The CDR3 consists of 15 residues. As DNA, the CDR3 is TGTGCCAGCACAACTAGCGGGGACCCCACAGATACGCAGTATTTT. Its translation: CASTTSGDPTDTQYF.

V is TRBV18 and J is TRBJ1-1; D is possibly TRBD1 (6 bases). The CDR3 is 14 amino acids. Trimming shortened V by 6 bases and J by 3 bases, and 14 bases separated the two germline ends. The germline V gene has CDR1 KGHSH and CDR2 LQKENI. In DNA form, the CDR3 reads TGTGCCAGCTCCCCCGGAGGGGGGGACACTGAAGCTTTCTTT. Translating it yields CASSPGGGDTEAFF.

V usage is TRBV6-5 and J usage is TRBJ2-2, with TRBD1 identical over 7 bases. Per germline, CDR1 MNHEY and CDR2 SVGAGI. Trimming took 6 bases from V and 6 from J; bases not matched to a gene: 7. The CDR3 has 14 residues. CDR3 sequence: CASSPRQGPGELFF. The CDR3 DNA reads TGTGCCAGCAGCCCTCGACAGGGACCCGGGGAGCTGTTTTTT.

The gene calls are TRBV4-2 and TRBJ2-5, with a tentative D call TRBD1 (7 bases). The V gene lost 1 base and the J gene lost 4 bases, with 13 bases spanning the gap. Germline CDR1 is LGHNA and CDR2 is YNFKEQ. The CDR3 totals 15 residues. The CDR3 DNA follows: TGTGCCAGCAGCCAAGGGGCCCAGGGGGGAGAGACCCAGTACTTC. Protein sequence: CASSQGAQGGETQYF.

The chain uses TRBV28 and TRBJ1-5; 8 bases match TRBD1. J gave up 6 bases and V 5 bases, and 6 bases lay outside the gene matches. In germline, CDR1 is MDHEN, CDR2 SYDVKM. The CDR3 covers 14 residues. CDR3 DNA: TGTGCCAGCAGTCTCAGACAGGGGAGTCAGCCCCAGCATTTT. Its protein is CASSLRQGSQPQHF.

The chain's CDR3 is CASSAGQENYGYTF. The CDR3 nucleotides are TGTGCCAGCAGCGCCGGACAGGAAAATTATGGCTACACCTTC. The chain combines TRBV7-8 with TRBJ1-2, with TRBD1 matching over 7 bases. The CDR3 totals 14 residues. The germline V gene encodes CDR1 SGHVS and CDR2 FQNEAQ. V was clipped by 5 bases and J by 5 bases; unmatched bases: 8.

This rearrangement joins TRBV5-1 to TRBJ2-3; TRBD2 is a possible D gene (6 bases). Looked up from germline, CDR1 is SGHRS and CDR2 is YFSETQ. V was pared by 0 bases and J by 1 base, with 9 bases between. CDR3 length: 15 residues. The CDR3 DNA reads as TGCGCCAGCAGCTTGGCCCAGCGGGGCACAGATACGCAGTATTTT. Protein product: CASSLAQRGTDTQYF. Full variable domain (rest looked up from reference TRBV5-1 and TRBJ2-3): KAGVTQTPRYLIKTRGQQVTLSCSPISGHRSVSWYQQTPGQGLQFLFEYFSETQRNKGNFPGRFSGRQFSNSRSEMNVSTLELGDSALYLCASSLAQRGTDTQYFGPGTRLTVL.

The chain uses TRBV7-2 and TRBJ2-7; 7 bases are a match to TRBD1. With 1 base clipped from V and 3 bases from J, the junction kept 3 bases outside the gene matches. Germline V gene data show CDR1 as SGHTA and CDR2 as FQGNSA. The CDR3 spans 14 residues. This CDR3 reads CASSLGDSRYEQYF. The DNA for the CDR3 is TGTGCCAGCAGCTTAGGGGACAGTCGCTACGAGCAGTACTTC. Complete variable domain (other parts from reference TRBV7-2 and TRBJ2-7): GAGVSQSPSNKVTEKGKDVELRCDPISGHTALYWYRQSLGQGLEFLIYFQGNSAPDKSGLPSDRFSAERTGGSVSTLTIQRTQQEDSAVYLCASSLGDSRYEQYFGPGTRLTVT.

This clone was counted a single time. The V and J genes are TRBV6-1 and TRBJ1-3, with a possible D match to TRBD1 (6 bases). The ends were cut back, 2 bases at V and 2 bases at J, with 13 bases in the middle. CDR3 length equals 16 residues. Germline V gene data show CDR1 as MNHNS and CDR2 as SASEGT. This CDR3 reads CASSEIGWGPGNTIYF. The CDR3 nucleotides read TGTGCCAGCAGTGAAATCGGATGGGGGCCTGGAAACACCATATATTTT.

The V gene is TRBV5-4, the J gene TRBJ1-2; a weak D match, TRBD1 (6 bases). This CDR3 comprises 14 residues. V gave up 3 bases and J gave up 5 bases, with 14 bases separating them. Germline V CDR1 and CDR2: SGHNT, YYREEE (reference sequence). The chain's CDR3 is CASSSDGQPYGYTF. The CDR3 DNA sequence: TGTGCCAGCAGCTCCGATGGACAGCCATATGGCTACACCTTC. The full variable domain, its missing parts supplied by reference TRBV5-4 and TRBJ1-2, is ETGVTQSPTHLIKTRGQQVTLRCSSQSGHNTVSWYQQALGQGPQFIFQYYREEENGRGNFPPRFSGLQFPNYSSELNVNALELDDSALYLCASSSDGQPYGYTFGSGTRLTVV.

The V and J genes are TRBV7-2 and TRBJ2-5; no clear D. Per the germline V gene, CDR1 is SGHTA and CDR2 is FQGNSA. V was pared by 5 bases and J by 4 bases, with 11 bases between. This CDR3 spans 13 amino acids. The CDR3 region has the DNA TGTGCCAGCAGCCTCACCCCGCGAGAGACCCAGTACTTC. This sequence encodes CASSLTPRETQYF. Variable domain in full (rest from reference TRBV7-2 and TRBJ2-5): GAGVSQSPSNKVTEKGKDVELRCDPISGHTALYWYRQSLGQGLEFLIYFQGNSAPDKSGLPSDRFSAERTGGSVSTLTIQRTQQEDSAVYLCASSLTPRETQYFGPGTRLLVL.

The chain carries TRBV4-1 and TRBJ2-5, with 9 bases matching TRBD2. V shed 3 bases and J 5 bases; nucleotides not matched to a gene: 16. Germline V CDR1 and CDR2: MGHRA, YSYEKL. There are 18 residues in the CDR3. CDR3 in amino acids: CASSHEGLAGPSGETQYF. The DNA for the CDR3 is TGCGCCAGCAGCCATGAGGGGCTAGCGGGGCCCTCCGGGGAGACCCAGTACTTC.

Here the CDR3 reads CAIRGDRGNEKLFF. Written as DNA, the CDR3 is TGTGCCATCAGGGGGGACAGGGGGAATGAAAAACTGTTTTTT. The chain is built from TRBV10-3 and TRBJ1-4, with TRBD1 identical over 11 bases. The CDR3 spans 14 residues. The V gene's germline CDR1 is ENHRY and CDR2 SYGVKD. The ends lost 6 bases at V and 5 bases at J; junction bases unmatched: 2.

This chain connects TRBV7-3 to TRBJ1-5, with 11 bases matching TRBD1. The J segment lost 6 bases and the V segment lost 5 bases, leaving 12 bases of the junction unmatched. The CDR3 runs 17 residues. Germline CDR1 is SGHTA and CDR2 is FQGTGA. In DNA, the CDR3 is TGTGCCAGCAGCGAAAGGACAGGGGGCGTTTCGGGTCAGCCCCAGCATTTT. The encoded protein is CASSERTGGVSGQPQHF. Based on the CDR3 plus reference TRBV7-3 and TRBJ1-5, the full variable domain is GAGVSQTPSNKVTEKGKYVELRCDPISGHTALYWYRQSLGQGPEFLIYFQGTGAADDSGLPNDRFFAVRPEGSVSTLKIQRTERGDSAVYLCASSERTGGVSGQPQHFGDGTRLSIL.

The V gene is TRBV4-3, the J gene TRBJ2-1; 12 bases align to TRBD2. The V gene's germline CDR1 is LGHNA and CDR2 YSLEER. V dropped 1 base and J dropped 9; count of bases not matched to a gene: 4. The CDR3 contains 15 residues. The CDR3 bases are TGCGCCAGCAGCCAAGGGGCTAGCGGGGGGGGTGAGCAGTTCTTC. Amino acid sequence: CASSQGASGGGEQFF.

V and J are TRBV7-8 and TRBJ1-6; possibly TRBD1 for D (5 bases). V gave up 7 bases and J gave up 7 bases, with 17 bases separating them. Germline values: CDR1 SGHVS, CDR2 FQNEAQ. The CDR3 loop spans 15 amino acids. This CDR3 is CASIPGGVSNSPLHF. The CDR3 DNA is TGTGCCAGCATCCCTGGAGGGGTAAGCAATTCACCCCTCCACTTT.

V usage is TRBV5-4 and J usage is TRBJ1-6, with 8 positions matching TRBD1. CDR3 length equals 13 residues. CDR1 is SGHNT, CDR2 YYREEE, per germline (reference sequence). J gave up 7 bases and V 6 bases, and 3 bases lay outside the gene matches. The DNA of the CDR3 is TGTGCCAGCACAGGGGGCCCCAATTCACCCCTCCACTTT. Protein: CASTGGPNSPLHF.

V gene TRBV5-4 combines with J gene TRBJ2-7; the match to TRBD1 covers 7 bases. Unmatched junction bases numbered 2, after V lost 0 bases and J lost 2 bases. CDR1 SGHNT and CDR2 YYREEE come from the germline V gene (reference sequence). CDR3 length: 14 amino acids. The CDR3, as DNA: TGTGCCAGCAGCTTGGGGGACAGTCCCTACGAGCAGTACTTC. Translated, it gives CASSLGDSPYEQYF.

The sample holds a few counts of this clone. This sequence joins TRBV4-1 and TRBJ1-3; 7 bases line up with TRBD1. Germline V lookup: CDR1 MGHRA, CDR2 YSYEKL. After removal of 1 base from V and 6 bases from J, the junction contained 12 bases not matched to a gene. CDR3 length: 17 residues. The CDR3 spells CASSQGLARGFLNTIYF. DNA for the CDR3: TGCGCCAGCAGCCAAGGGTTAGCCAGGGGGTTTCTAAACACCATATATTTT.

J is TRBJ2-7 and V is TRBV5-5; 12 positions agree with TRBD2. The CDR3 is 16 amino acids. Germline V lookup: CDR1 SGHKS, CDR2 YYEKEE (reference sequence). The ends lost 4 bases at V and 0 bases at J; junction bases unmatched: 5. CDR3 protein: CASSRGLAGNSYEQYV. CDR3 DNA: TGTGCCAGCAGCCGTGGACTAGCGGGGAACTCCTACGAGCAGTACGTC.

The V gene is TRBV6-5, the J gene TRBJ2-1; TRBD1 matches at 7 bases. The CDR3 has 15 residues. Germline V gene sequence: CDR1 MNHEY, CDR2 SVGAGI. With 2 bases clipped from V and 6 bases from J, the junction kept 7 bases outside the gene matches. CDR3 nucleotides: TGTGCCAGCAGTTACGGAACAGGGGCCGTCAATGAGCAGTTCTTC. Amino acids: CASSYGTGAVNEQFF.

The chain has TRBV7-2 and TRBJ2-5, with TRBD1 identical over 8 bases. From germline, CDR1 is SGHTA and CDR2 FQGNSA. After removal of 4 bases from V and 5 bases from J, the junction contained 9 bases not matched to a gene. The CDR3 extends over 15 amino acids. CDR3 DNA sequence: TGTGCCAGCAGCTCGGGACAGGCCTACGGCGAGACCCAGTACTTC. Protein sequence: CASSSGQAYGETQYF.